The 32 T cell receptor beta chains below all came from one sample that was sequenced in a study of T cell responses to AZD1222 COVID-19 vaccine. Produced via immunoSEQ multiplex PCR; TCRdb's table is partial and in-frame only. The table has 80,000 to 100,000 clones, 70% to 90% seen once. The sequences come from peripheral blood, collected 28 days after the second AZD1222 dose. The origin of the receptors is an adult who received the AZD1222 COVID-19 vaccine.

This rearrangement joins TRBV6-6 to TRBJ2-7, with D unresolved. CDR1 is MNHNY and CDR2 is SVGAGI in the germline V gene (reference sequence). V was shortened by 3 bases and J by 5 bases, with 5 bases between the two germline ends. This CDR3 is 11 amino acids long. The CDR3 sequence: CASSYGDEQYV. CDR3 nucleotides: TGTGCCAGCAGTTATGGTGACGAGCAGTACGTC.

This clone was recorded only once. The J gene is TRBJ1-6, the V gene TRBV19; possibly TRBD1 for D (6 bases). The germline V and J ends were trimmed by 6 bases and 5 bases, with 14 bases remaining between them. Per germline, CDR1 LNHDA and CDR2 SQIVND (reference sequence). The CDR3 runs to 15 residues. The DNA for the CDR3 is TGTGCCAGTAGACCGGGGGACACGAATAATTCACCCCTCCACTTT. Residues: CASRPGDTNNSPLHF.

This clone was picked up one time. The gene calls are TRBV5-8 and TRBJ1-3, with 9 bases fitting TRBD1. Germline V gives CDR1 SGHTS, CDR2 YDEGEE. With V trimmed by 1 base and J by 3 bases, 2 bases remained unmatched. The CDR3 contains 15 residues. CDR3 protein: CASSLRTGVGNTIYF. The CDR3 coding sequence is TGTGCCAGCAGCTTGAGGACAGGGGTTGGAAACACCATATATTTT. Full variable domain (outside the CDR3, taken from reference TRBV5-8 and TRBJ1-3): EAGVTQSPTHLIKTRGQQATLRCSPISGHTSVYWYQQALGLGLQFLLWYDEGEERNRGNFPPRFSGRQFPNYSSELNVNALELEDSALYLCASSLRTGVGNTIYFGEGSWLTVV.

The chain is built from TRBV28 and TRBJ1-5; the match to TRBD1 covers 8 bases. This CDR3 has 15 amino acids. V gave up 7 bases and J gave up 4 bases; unmatched junction bases: 9. CDR1 and CDR2 from the germline V gene are MDHEN and SYDVKM. The CDR3 DNA reads TGTGCCAGCACCATCAGGGGGCTGGGGAATCAGCCCCAGCATTTT. Its translation is CASTIRGLGNQPQHF.

The V call is TRBV7-3, the J call TRBJ2-1; 8 nucleotides align to TRBD2. The germline V gene has CDR1 SGHTA and CDR2 FQGTGA. The CDR3 is 13 amino acids. Trimming at V came to 5 bases and at J to 7 bases, leaving 4 bases not matched to a gene. CDR3 region: CASSKTSGNEQFF. DNA for the CDR3: TGTGCCAGCAGCAAAACTAGCGGAAATGAGCAGTTCTTC.

V gene TRBV5-1 combines with J gene TRBJ1-1, with D possibly matching TRBD1 (5 bases). Trimming pared 5 bases from V and 1 base from J, leaving 12 bases between. In germline, CDR1 is SGHRS, CDR2 YFSETQ. The CDR3 is 14 amino acids. CDR3 amino acids: CASSRDPGNTEAFF. The CDR3 nucleotides are TGCGCCAGCAGTCGGGACCCTGGGAACACTGAAGCTTTCTTT.

This chain links TRBV7-3 with TRBJ1-1; the D is unclear. CDR3 length equals 13 residues. Germline lookup yields CDR1 SGHTA and CDR2 FQGTGA. V shed 2 bases and J shed 1 base, with 5 bases lying between them. The CDR3 coding sequence is TGTGCCAGCAGCTTACAGCAGAACACTGAAGCTTTCTTT. Protein: CASSLQQNTEAFF.

The V gene is TRBV19, the J gene TRBJ1-2, with D hard to call. The CDR3 is made up of 16 amino acids. Trimming stripped 3 bases from V and 6 bases from J, with 20 bases between. The germline V gene encodes CDR1 LNHDA and CDR2 SQIVND (reference sequence). The CDR3 reads CASSIRGRRAMDGYTF. The CDR3 DNA reads TGTGCCAGTAGTATCCGGGGAAGGCGAGCAATGGATGGCTACACCTTC. The variable domain in full, completed from reference TRBV19 and TRBJ1-2, reads DGGITQSPKYLFRKEGQNVTLSCEQNLNHDAMYWYRQDPGQGLRLIYYSQIVNDFQKGDIAEGYSVSREKKESFPLTVTSAQKNPTAFYLCASSIRGRRAMDGYTFGSGTRLTVV.

The V gene is TRBV6-6, the J gene TRBJ1-2; TRBD1 matches at 7 bases. There are 14 residues in the CDR3. Losses at the gene ends were 2 bases for V and 4 bases for J; bases not matched to a gene: 4. Germline lookup yields CDR1 MNHNY and CDR2 SVGAGI (reference sequence). CDR3 in DNA: TGTGCCAGCAGTTACACGGGACAGTCCTATGGCTACACCTTC. Protein: CASSYTGQSYGYTF.

The genes are TRBV27 and TRBJ2-3; D not resolved. The CDR3 sequence is 13 residues long. Germline CDR1 MNHEY, CDR2 SMNVEV (reference sequence). Trimming shortened V by 5 bases and J by 4 bases, and 10 bases separated the two germline ends. DNA for the CDR3: TGTGCCAGCAGTCCGTCAACATCAGATACGCAGTATTTT. This encodes CASSPSTSDTQYF.

Details on this clone: The junction departs from the called germline gene at one end, perhaps through a read error. The chain is built from TRBV18 and TRBJ2-1, with TRBD2 matching over 10 bases. The germline CDR1 and CDR2 sequences are KGHSH and LQKENI. The CDR3 sequence is 16 residues long. The CDR3 protein is CASSPRLLAGANEQFF. In nucleotides, the CDR3 is TGTGCCAGCTCCCCACGCCTCCTAGCGGGAGCCAATGAGCAGTTCTTC. Looking up the rest from reference TRBV18 and TRBJ2-1 gives the full variable domain: NAGVMQNPRHLVRRRGQEARLRCSPMKGHSHVYWYRQLPEEGLKFMVYLQKENIIDESGMPKERFSAEFPKEGPSILRIQQVVRGDSAAYFCASSPRLLAGANEQFFGPGTRLTVL.

The gene calls are TRBV7-2 and TRBJ1-2, with D possibly matching TRBD1 (6 bases). The CDR3 covers 19 residues. The V gene lost 2 bases and the J gene lost 8 bases, with 30 bases spanning the gap. In germline, CDR1 is SGHTA, CDR2 FQGNSA. CDR3 amino acids: CASSLRGGIKRETPYGYTF. The CDR3 DNA reads TGTGCCAGCAGCTTACGGGGGGGCATCAAAAGGGAAACACCCTACGGCTACACCTTC.

This clone was detected ten times or more. The chain links TRBV7-7 to TRBJ2-1; D ambiguous. Germline lookup yields CDR1 SSHAT and CDR2 FNYEAQ (reference sequence). Trimming pared 5 bases from V and 5 bases from J, leaving 13 bases between. This CDR3 spans 14 amino acids. In nucleotides, the CDR3 is TGTGCCAGCAGCCCCTTTGGTGGTAACAATGAGCAGTTCTTC. This gives the protein CASSPFGGNNEQFF.

This chain uses TRBV6-5 with TRBJ1-5; perhaps TRBD1 as D (5 bases). Trimming left V 6 bases short and J 6 bases short, with 9 bases between. Germline lookup yields CDR1 MNHEY and CDR2 SVGAGI. This CDR3 has 12 residues. The CDR3 protein is CASRQGGQPQHF. The CDR3 DNA reads TGTGCCAGCAGGCAGGGAGGTCAGCCCCAGCATTTT.

The rearrangement uses TRBV11-3 and TRBJ2-1; 11 nucleotides agree with TRBD2. CDR1 SGHNT and CDR2 YENEEA come from the germline V gene. The CDR3 is 16 residues long. Germline trimming cut 3 bases from V and 7 bases from J; bases unmatched to any gene: 8. The DNA for the CDR3 is TGTGCCAGCAGCTTGAAAGGCCTAGCGGGAGGTAATGAGCAGTTCTTC. This gives the protein CASSLKGLAGGNEQFF. The full variable domain, with the rest looked up from reference TRBV11-3 and TRBJ2-1, is EAGVVQSPRYKIIEKKQPVAFWCNPISGHNTLYWYLQNLGQGPELLIRYENEEAVDDSQLPKDRFSAERLKGVDSTLKIQPAELGDSAVYLCASSLKGLAGGNEQFFGPGTRLTVL.

The chain recombines TRBV15 with TRBJ1-4; D ambiguous. CDR3 length: 12 residues. Per the germline V gene, CDR1 is LNHNV and CDR2 is YYDKDF (reference sequence). Trimming cost V 0 bases and J 13 bases, with 9 bases left between them. CDR3 nucleotides: TGTGCCACCAGCAGAGATGGGAACACACTGTTTTTT. Protein sequence: CATSRDGNTLFF.

The chain has TRBV25-1 and TRBJ2-3, with D unclear. Germline V lookup: CDR1 MGHDK, CDR2 SYGVNS. The CDR3 consists of 12 residues. Between the trimmed V and J ends, which lost 5 bases and 2 bases, there was a span of 5 bases. The chain's CDR3 is CASSTDTDTQYF. DNA for the CDR3: TGTGCCAGCAGTACTGACACAGATACGCAGTATTTT.

The chain combines TRBV13 with TRBJ1-2; D is uncertain. Trimming pared 5 bases from V and 3 bases from J, leaving 10 bases between. Germline V CDR1 and CDR2: PRHDT, FYEKMQ (reference sequence). The CDR3 length is 13 residues. In nucleotides, the CDR3 is TGTGCCAGCAGCCCACGTCGGGACTATGGCTACACCTTC. Translation: CASSPRRDYGYTF.

The chain has TRBV5-1 and TRBJ1-1, with 7 positions matching TRBD1. The CDR3 extends over 15 amino acids. V trimming: 6 bases; J trimming: 5 bases; junction bases outside the gene matches: 13. Germline V CDR1 and CDR2: SGHRS, YFSETQ. The CDR3 spells CASTGYGWTGTEAFF. For the CDR3, the DNA is TGCGCCAGCACAGGATATGGTTGGACAGGAACTGAAGCTTTCTTT. Full variable domain (outside the CDR3, taken from reference TRBV5-1 and TRBJ1-1): KAGVTQTPRYLIKTRGQQVTLSCSPISGHRSVSWYQQTPGQGLQFLFEYFSETQRNKGNFPGRFSGRQFSNSRSEMNVSTLELGDSALYLCASTGYGWTGTEAFFGQGTRLTVV.

The gene calls are TRBV28 and TRBJ2-4, with D perhaps TRBD2 (5 bases). Germline V gene data show CDR1 as MDHEN and CDR2 as SYDVKM. The CDR3 is made up of 17 amino acids. Deletions cut 2 bases from V and 0 bases from J, with 14 bases between. The CDR3 protein is CASSLLLTTKAKNIQYF. The CDR3, as DNA: TGTGCCAGCAGTTTACTCTTAACGACTAAAGCCAAAAACATTCAGTACTTC.

The chain is built from TRBV24-1 and TRBJ2-2; 12 bases are a match to TRBD1. This CDR3 comprises 17 residues. The V gene's germline CDR1 is KGHDR and CDR2 SFDVKD. Germline trimming cut 4 bases from V and 6 bases from J; bases unmatched to any gene: 8. The CDR3 bases are TGTGCCACCAGTGACGCCGGGACAGGGGGCTATGCCGGGGAGCTGTTTTTT. It yields the protein CATSDAGTGGYAGELFF.

This sequence joins TRBV5-8 and TRBJ1-2; TRBD1 might be the D (6 bases). This CDR3 is 16 amino acids long. V lost 0 bases and J lost 5, with 17 bases in between. Germline values: CDR1 SGHTS, CDR2 YDEGEE. The CDR3 is CASSLGGNRELYGYTF. CDR3 sequence (DNA): TGTGCCAGCAGCTTGGGCGGGAACAGGGAACTGTATGGCTACACCTTC.

The chain employs TRBV2 and TRBJ2-5; D gene unclear. V lost 1 base and J lost 2, with 2 bases in between. The germline gives CDR1 SNHLY, CDR2 FYNNEI. The CDR3 runs to 12 residues. The CDR3 DNA reads as TGTGCCAGCAGTGAAGTGCAAGAGACCCAGTACTTC. Translation gives CASSEVQETQYF.

The chain combines TRBV5-1 with TRBJ2-1; possible D gene TRBD1, 6 bases. The germline CDR1 and CDR2 sequences are SGHRS and YFSETQ. The CDR3 spans 14 residues. Trimming removed 0 bases from V and 2 bases from J, with 6 bases in between. Here the CDR3 reads CASSLGDTYNEQFF. CDR3 bases: TGCGCCAGCAGCTTGGGGGACACCTACAATGAGCAGTTCTTC.

V usage is TRBV19 and J usage is TRBJ2-7, with D perhaps TRBD1 (6 bases). Germline CDR1 and CDR2: LNHDA and SQIVND (reference sequence). V was shortened by 3 bases and J by 3 bases, with 12 bases between the two germline ends. The CDR3 covers 14 residues. CDR3 bases: TGTGCCAGTAGTATCTCAGGGGCGAGCTACGAGCAGTACGTC. This gives the protein CASSISGASYEQYV.

The CDR3 DNA follows: TGCAGCGCTTCGGAGCCCAATGAGCAGTTCTTC. Translation: CSASEPNEQFF. The chain is built from TRBV29-1 and TRBJ2-1; D call uncertain. Per germline, CDR1 SQVTM and CDR2 ANQGSEA. The ends were cut back, 7 bases at V and 6 bases at J, with 10 bases in the middle. This CDR3 contains 11 residues.

V and J are TRBV30 and TRBJ1-1; possible D gene TRBD1, 6 bases. V was pared by 2 bases and J by 5 bases, with 18 bases between. The germline V gene encodes CDR1 GTSNPN and CDR2 SVGIG (reference sequence). The CDR3 has 15 amino acids. The CDR3 sequence is CAWSPKKQGRTEAFF. CDR3 nucleotides: TGTGCCTGGAGTCCAAAAAAACAGGGAAGGACTGAAGCTTTCTTT.

The sample holds a few counts of this clone. This chain connects TRBV9 to TRBJ2-2; tentative D call: TRBD2 (5 bases). Germline V gives CDR1 SGDLS, CDR2 YYNGEE. CDR3 length equals 15 residues. V was trimmed by 2 bases and J by 6 bases, leaving 14 bases between them. The DNA of the CDR3 is TGTGCCAGCAGCGTGAGGGATAAGATAGCCGGGGAGCTGTTTTTT. As protein: CASSVRDKIAGELFF. The whole variable domain, remainder taken from reference TRBV9 and TRBJ2-2, is DSGVTQTPKHLITATGQRVTLRCSPRSGDLSVYWYQQSLDQGLQFLIQYYNGEERAKGNILERFSAQQFPDLHSELNLSSLELGDSALYFCASSVRDKIAGELFFGEGSRLTVL.

V is TRBV28 and J is TRBJ1-3; the D gene is possibly TRBD1 (5 bases). Germline lookup yields CDR1 MDHEN and CDR2 SYDVKM. Trimming cost V 3 bases and J 1 base, with 10 bases left between them. The CDR3 length is 15 residues. The CDR3 nucleotides are TGTGCCAGCAGTTTGTGGGGGTGGTCTGGAAACACCATATATTTT. It translates to CASSLWGWSGNTIYF.

This sequence joins TRBV7-2 and TRBJ2-2; 12 nucleotides line up with TRBD2. The CDR3 runs to 17 residues. With 1 base clipped from V and 4 bases from J, the junction kept 4 bases outside the gene matches. Germline assignment: CDR1 SGHTA and CDR2 FQGNSA. CDR3 sequence: CASSLVTSGRRTGELFF. In DNA, the CDR3 is TGTGCCAGCAGCTTAGTGACTAGCGGGAGACGCACCGGGGAGCTGTTTTTT. The variable domain in full, with the rest retrieved from reference TRBV7-2 and TRBJ2-2, is GAGVSQSPSNKVTEKGKDVELRCDPISGHTALYWYRQSLGQGLEFLIYFQGNSAPDKSGLPSDRFSAERTGGSVSTLTIQRTQQEDSAVYLCASSLVTSGRRTGELFFGEGSRLTVL.

The genes are TRBV12-3 or TRBV12-4 and TRBJ2-1; the D is unclear. The CDR3 is 11 amino acids. Trimming took off 3 bases at V and 8 bases at J, with 5 bases between the two ends. CDR3 DNA sequence: TGTGCCAGCAGTTTCTTCGATGAGCAGTTCTTC. Residues: CASSFFDEQFF.

The V gene is TRBV6-1, the J gene TRBJ1-5; D is unclear. The CDR3 length is 15 residues. The germline gives CDR1 MNHNS, CDR2 SASEGT. Between the trimmed V and J ends, which lost 1 base and 2 bases, there was a span of 9 bases. The CDR3 coding sequence is TGTGCCAGCAGTGAAGGGTGGAACGGCAATCAGCCCCAGCATTTT. It yields the protein CASSEGWNGNQPQHF.